The entry that follows covers one T cell receptor (beta chain) sequence. Its antigen target is currently unknown. A much larger clone differs by one base, so this may be a read error. These data come from a study of tumor and adjacent non-tumor tissue in lung cancer (dated by TCRdb to about 2018). For context, the study as a whole: Patients with adenocarcinoma (roughly 12), squamous cell carcinoma (2) and small cell lung cancer (1) were included in the cohort. Bulk TCRbeta repertoires were compared between lung tumor tissue and matched distant non-tumor lung tissue obtained from over 13 lung cancer patients. Sequencing produced 130,000,000 or so productive TCRbeta reads in total, an average of approximately 4.5 million reads per sample. The roughly 15 patients were aged about 30 to 76 years, included about ten men and 5 women, and had TNM stage I to III disease. About 30 paired specimens, one tumor and one normal lung sample per patient, were profiled by TCRbeta CDR3 sequencing. The paper as a whole reports these results and caveats: Neither the sequencing platform nor unique molecular identifiers are named or mentioned anywhere in the methods. In normal lung, the top 100 clones accounted for a significantly larger cumulative share of the repertoire than in tumor tissue. TCR diversity was significantly higher in younger patients, and greater tumor TCR diversity was associated with shorter overall survival and shorter disease-free survival. Tumor tissue showed significantly greater TCR diversity (inverse Simpson) than normal lung tissue (approximately 400 vs 170, P = 0.0075, Mann-Whitney U test). Only approximately 14 patients were in the cohort, and the authors stated that larger samples and more detailed clinical data are needed. Because peripheral blood was not sequenced, blood TCRbeta repertoires in the lung cancer patients of the study were not examined.

Bulk unsorted tissue served as the source for RNA extraction, and RNA quality was assessed using a NanoDrop ND-1000 and an Agilent 2100. Distant non-tumor tissue taken more than 3 cm from the tumor edge was used as the normal lung sample. Donors were newly diagnosed lung cancer patients admitted for thoracic surgery in China between August and November 2014, without prior chemotherapy. Anyone who had undergone radiotherapy or chemotherapy before, or who had another cancer at the same time, was left out of the study. Surgical tissue pieces of roughly 1-2.2 cm3 were preserved in RNAlater solution and were kept at -80 degrees C until use. The library was prepared using multiplex PCR. TCRdb lists the instrument as Illumina HiSeq 2500. TCRbeta libraries were constructed through three rounds of nested PCR with primers (Table S4) according to protocols modified from ARM-PCR. Before sequencing, PCR products of 200-500 bp were cut from the gel and purified using the QIAquick gel extraction kit. The published analysis was carried out like this. Reads were cleaned with Trimmomatic, merged with FLASH into complete CDR3 sequences, and assigned to V(D)J germline segments with MiTCR. Clonal diversity was computed as the inverse Simpson's index with VDJtools. A read counted as productive if the sequence was in-frame and lacked a premature stop codon. The public reads were quality trimmed at Q25 with fastp and then assembled into clones with MiXCR by TCRdb, keeping productive beta chains. One record per CDR3 amino acid sequence lists the most common genes and DNA. Clone size and V and J calls follow TCRdb, not the original study. This sample holds roughly 120,000 distinct CDR3 sequences; 60% to 65% were observed only once. The top ten clonotypes cover 15% to 20% of the sample.

There are 13 amino acids in the CDR3, from cysteine to phenylalanine inclusive. The read is trimmed to its CDR3 DNA, 39 bases read in frame from base 1. Based on the germline V gene, the CDR1 and CDR2 sequences are SGHDT and YYEEEE. The specimen sequenced was distant non-tumor lung tissue. Recombination linked TRBV5-6 to TRBJ1-2; a confident D gene designation cannot be given. The TCR sequence derives from a man aged 60 to 75 with non-small cell lung cancer. In nucleotides, the sequence is TGTGCCAACAGCTCCGTGGGAAGAGATGGCTACACCTTC. Its protein product is CANSSVGRDGYTF.